The clone carrying this T cell receptor (beta chain) was detected only a few times. Its specificity is unknown. This CDR3 is 16 amino acids long. Germline loops: CDR1 LNHNV, CDR2 YYDKDF (reference sequence). V dropped 0 bases and J dropped 3; count of bases not matched to a gene: 6. TCRdb independently ran MiXCR on the 5' RACE reads; one entry per CDR3 protein. This sample yields 470,000 or so distinct CDR3 sequences, of which roughly 25% are seen a single time; approximately 12% belongs to the top ten. The data were taken from a study of T-cell memory formation after mild COVID-19. Background on the study: TCR clusters were mostly donor specific. Findings of the study overall: Clonal second-wave expansions that peaked on day 37 had unconfirmed SARS-CoV-2 specificity. Contracting clones, day 15 to 85, had balanced CD4/CD8, and later expanders favored CD4+. Pre-infection memory harbored some responding clones, suggesting cross-reactive memory joined.

V is TRBV15 and J is TRBJ2-7; 9 nucleotides match TRBD2. The TCR originated in an adult woman who had mild COVID-19 (a few samples of this study predate the infection). Cell type and time point are not known. The source material was PBMCs or a T cell subset sorted from them (not recorded which). The CDR3 region is CATSRDRGLASYEQYF. CDR3 DNA: TGTGCCACCAGCAGAGACAGGGGACTAGCAAGCTACGAGCAGTACTTC.